What follows are 13 T cell receptor beta chains derived from one specimen sequenced in a study of blood T cells in healthy people across ages. With a J-beta primer mix and a sample-barcoded 5' primer, a second PCR ran roughly 7 to 11 cycles. TCRdb re-derived calls from the 5' RACE reads in MiXCR, one entry per CDR3 protein. The repertoire has 650,000 to 800,000 distinct CDR3 sequences, around two fifths of them found once; the top ten carry roughly 18%. The sequenced material came from blood. The source is a man in his sixties in good health.

This chain links TRBV11-2 with TRBJ2-3, with TRBD1 matching 7 bases. Germline V gene lookup returns CDR1 SGHAT and CDR2 FQNNGV. V dropped 5 bases and J dropped 2; count of bases not matched to a gene: 13. The length of the CDR3 is 17 residues. CDR3 loop: CASSPTNIRGPTDTQYF. CDR3 in DNA: TGTGCCAGCAGCCCAACTAATATAAGGGGGCCCACAGATACGCAGTATTTT.

In its sample, this clonotype was seen many times. The chain joins TRBV7-9 to TRBJ2-5; 8 bases are shared with TRBD1. The CDR3 has 14 residues. Looked up from germline, CDR1 is SEHNR and CDR2 is FQNEAQ (reference sequence). V lost 5 bases and J lost 2; bases outside the gene matches: 4. CDR3 protein: CASSLRTGQETQYF. CDR3 in DNA: TGTGCCAGCAGCCTCCGGACAGGGCAAGAGACCCAGTACTTC.

This clonotype has just a few counts. This chain uses TRBV7-2 with TRBJ1-6; 9 bases are a match to TRBD1. The CDR3 is made up of 15 amino acids. Per the germline V gene, CDR1 is SGHTA and CDR2 is FQGNSA. J lost 4 bases, V lost 7 bases, and 5 bases had no gene match. CDR3 region: CASNGQGTYNSPLHF. The CDR3 region has the DNA TGTGCCAGCAACGGACAGGGGACTTATAATTCACCCCTCCACTTT.

This clonotype was counted ten times or more. The rearrangement links TRBV20-1 to TRBJ2-1, with TRBD2 identical over 8 bases. The CDR3 runs 14 residues. Germline V gene data show CDR1 as DFQATT and CDR2 as SNEGSKA (reference sequence). V was pared by 4 bases and J by 5 bases, with 7 bases of the junction left unmatched. CDR3 amino acids: CSAKLRGVDNEQFF. The CDR3 bases are TGCAGTGCTAAACTGCGGGGGGTTGACAATGAGCAGTTCTTC.

This clonotype was seen just once. The genes are TRBV7-2 and TRBJ1-2; TRBD1 aligns across 12 bases. The J segment lost 11 bases and the V segment lost 5 bases, leaving 12 bases of the junction unmatched. This CDR3 region has 15 residues. Looked up from germline, CDR1 is SGHTA and CDR2 is FQGNSA. CDR3 bases: TGTGCCAGCAGCCCAGCCCCGGGACAGGGGGCTGGTTACACCTTC. Protein product: CASSPAPGQGAGYTF.

V usage is TRBV6-2 or TRBV6-3 and J usage is TRBJ2-7, with TRBD2 identical over 9 bases. In germline, CDR1 is MNHEY, CDR2 SVGEGT. The ends lost 2 bases at V and 3 bases at J; junction bases unmatched: 5. The CDR3 consists of 15 residues. Here the CDR3 reads CASSYGLAGHYEQYF. The CDR3 DNA sequence: TGTGCCAGCAGTTACGGCCTAGCGGGGCACTACGAGCAGTACTTC.

In this sample, this clonotype turned up a few times. The J gene is TRBJ1-2, the V gene TRBV6-2 or TRBV6-3; D call uncertain. The CDR3 consists of 15 residues. From germline, CDR1 is MNHEY and CDR2 SVGEGT. V was clipped by 5 bases and J by 4 bases, with 17 bases between them. The CDR3 nucleotides are TGTGCCAGCAGTCCCCACGGCCAGCCAATCTATGGCTACACCTTC. It yields the protein CASSPHGQPIYGYTF.

This clonotype was counted a few times. The CDR3 region is CASSDPEEGYGYTF. CDR3 in DNA: TGCGCCAGCAGCGACCCTGAGGAGGGCTATGGCTACACCTTC. The rearrangement joins TRBV5-1 to TRBJ1-2; no definite D call. From germline, CDR1 is SGHRS and CDR2 YFSETQ. The CDR3 is 14 residues long. V lost 4 bases to trimming and J lost 4 bases, with 14 bases between them.

This clonotype was detected a few times. The chain couples TRBV20-1 to TRBJ2-7; 8 bases are shared with TRBD2. This CDR3 is built from 15 residues. Germline assignment: CDR1 DFQATT and CDR2 SNEGSKA (reference sequence). The trim removed 2 bases at V and 1 base at J, leaving 7 bases unmatched. The CDR3 here is CSARISRGDSYEQYF. The CDR3 DNA sequence: TGCAGTGCTAGAATTTCGCGGGGGGATTCCTACGAGCAGTACTTC.

The chain uses TRBV28 and TRBJ1-4; D might be TRBD1 (6 bases). The CDR3 has 17 amino acids. Germline V gene data show CDR1 as MDHEN and CDR2 as SYDVKM. Between the trimmed V and J ends, which lost 3 bases and 2 bases, there was a span of 16 bases. CDR3 in amino acids: CASSFYQRGATNEKLFF. For the CDR3, the DNA is TGTGCCAGCAGTTTTTATCAGAGGGGGGCGACTAATGAAAAACTGTTTTTT.

The chain employs TRBV4-2 and TRBJ2-3, with a tentative D call TRBD1 (6 bases). CDR3 length: 16 amino acids. CDR1 is LGHNA, CDR2 YNFKEQ, per germline. V shed 0 bases and J shed 3 bases, with 13 bases lying between them. This chain's CDR3 is CASSQDFQGRTDTQYF. CDR3 nucleotides: TGTGCCAGCAGCCAAGATTTTCAGGGGCGAACAGATACGCAGTATTTT.

J is TRBJ2-3 and V is TRBV11-3, with a weak D call TRBD2 (5 bases). The CDR3 totals 15 residues. The germline V gene encodes CDR1 SGHNT and CDR2 YENEEA. The ends were cut back, 4 bases at V and 2 bases at J, with 13 bases in the middle. CDR3 residues: CASSSGTPYTDTQYF. CDR3 bases: TGTGCCAGCAGCTCGGGAACCCCTTACACAGATACGCAGTATTTT.

The chain links TRBV6-2 or TRBV6-3 to TRBJ2-1, with 9 bases aligning to TRBD2. This CDR3 has 14 residues. Unmatched junction bases numbered 14, after V lost 5 bases and J lost 15 bases. Germline assignment: CDR1 MNHEY and CDR2 SVGEGT. CDR3 region: CASSPPGLAGSPFF. Here the CDR3 DNA reads TGTGCCAGCAGTCCCCCGGGCCTAGCGGGAAGTCCGTTCTTC.